Following are 23 T cell receptor beta chains from one sample sequenced in a study of blood T cell repertoires in COVID-19 (dated by TCRdb to 2018 to 2020). Libraries were prepared through the immunoSEQ multiplex PCR assay. Sourced from immuneACCESS, this table was stored by TCRdb with only in-frame sequences that have V and J called. A share of the clones is absent; for the studies checked, an unresolved V gene accounts for under half, and the remainder has no known explanation. In this sample the table shows about 180,000 clones, approximately 90% of which occur a single time. 3.5% to 5% of the sample is in the top ten clones. Sequencing input: peripheral blood. The receptors shown here come from a woman aged 25-40 years with acute or convalescent COVID-19.

This sequence joins TRBV2 and TRBJ2-2; the D is unclear. CDR1 and CDR2 from the germline V gene are SNHLY and FYNNEI. The V and J ends lost 10 bases and 6 bases respectively, with 15 bases between them. The CDR3 extends over 13 amino acids. The CDR3 here is CATSVQGAGELFF. The CDR3 DNA reads as TGTGCCACATCAGTCCAAGGAGCCGGGGAGCTGTTTTTT.

The chain uses TRBV15 and TRBJ2-1; TRBD1 aligns across 7 bases. This CDR3 is built from 14 residues. The germline V gene has CDR1 LNHNV and CDR2 YYDKDF (reference sequence). J lost 6 bases, V lost 2 bases, and 4 bases had no gene match. This chain's CDR3 is CATSRFEGANEQFF. CDR3 DNA: TGTGCCACCAGCAGATTCGAGGGGGCCAATGAGCAGTTCTTC.

This clone was detected only once. This chain uses TRBV7-9 with TRBJ1-4; 8 positions match TRBD1. V was pared by 2 bases and J by 6 bases, with 5 bases of the junction left unmatched. In germline, CDR1 is SEHNR, CDR2 FQNEAQ (reference sequence). CDR3 length: 15 residues. The CDR3 region is CASSLLQGEDEKLFF. CDR3 DNA sequence: TGTGCCAGCAGCTTACTACAGGGGGAAGATGAAAAACTGTTTTTT.

This chain joins TRBV6-4 and TRBJ2-3; 9 positions match TRBD2. Germline V gene lookup returns CDR1 MRHNA and CDR2 SNTAGT. The V gene end was trimmed by 4 bases and the J gene end by 4 bases; junction bases not matched to a gene: 3. This CDR3 contains 14 residues. The CDR3 is CASSVAGVSDTQYF. The CDR3 DNA is TGTGCCAGCAGTGTAGCGGGAGTTTCAGATACGCAGTATTTT.

In DNA form, the CDR3 reads TGTGCCAGCAGCCCGGCCCCGGGGACGCAGTATTTT. The encoded protein is CASSPAPGTQYF. The rearrangement joins TRBV5-5 to TRBJ2-3; TRBD2 is a possible D gene (5 bases). The CDR3 has 12 residues. Trimming removed 4 bases from V and 9 bases from J, with 12 bases in between. Germline CDR1 reads SGHKS; CDR2 reads YYEKEE (reference sequence).

This rearrangement joins TRBV19 to TRBJ2-3, with D hard to call. Germline values: CDR1 LNHDA, CDR2 SQIVND (reference sequence). V was clipped by 3 bases and J by 2 bases, with 9 bases between them. This CDR3 has 14 amino acids. CDR3 sequence: CASSIRQATDTQYF. CDR3 DNA: TGTGCCAGTAGTATTCGGCAGGCCACAGATACGCAGTATTTT.

The V and J genes are TRBV5-1 and TRBJ1-4; no definite D call. The germline CDR1 and CDR2 sequences are SGHRS and YFSETQ. The CDR3 is 13 residues long. The germline V and J ends were trimmed by 4 bases and 6 bases, with 10 bases remaining between them. The CDR3 region has the DNA TGCGCCAGCAGCGAGGGAGGTGATGAAAAACTGTTTTTT. Protein: CASSEGGDEKLFF. Looking up the rest from reference TRBV5-1 and TRBJ1-4 gives the full variable domain: KAGVTQTPRYLIKTRGQQVTLSCSPISGHRSVSWYQQTPGQGLQFLFEYFSETQRNKGNFPGRFSGRQFSNSRSEMNVSTLELGDSALYLCASSEGGDEKLFFGSGTQLSVL.

The chain carries TRBV7-2 and TRBJ2-7, with TRBD2 matching 9 bases. Germline trimming cut 5 bases from V and 0 bases from J; bases unmatched to any gene: 5. CDR3 size: 15 residues. Germline loops: CDR1 SGHTA, CDR2 FQGNSA. CDR3 nucleotide sequence: TGTGCCAGCAGCCCTAGCGGGGATCTCTCCTACGAGCAGTACTTC. Amino acids: CASSPSGDLSYEQYF.

This chain uses TRBV7-2 with TRBJ1-1; D is undetermined. CDR3 length: 11 amino acids. Germline CDR1 SGHTA, CDR2 FQGNSA. V lost 6 bases and J lost 4, with 6 bases in between. As DNA, the CDR3 is TGTGCCAGCAGGCGAGCCACTGAAGCTTTCTTT. This gives the protein CASRRATEAFF. Variable domain in full (rest from reference TRBV7-2 and TRBJ1-1): GAGVSQSPSNKVTEKGKDVELRCDPISGHTALYWYRQSLGQGLEFLIYFQGNSAPDKSGLPSDRFSAERTGGSVSTLTIQRTQQEDSAVYLCASRRATEAFFGQGTRLTVV.

V usage is TRBV27 and J usage is TRBJ2-1, with D perhaps matching TRBD2 (6 bases). The length of the CDR3 is 15 residues. Germline V CDR1 and CDR2: MNHEY, SMNVEV (reference sequence). Between the trimmed V and J ends, which lost 7 bases and 1 base, there was a span of 14 bases. The CDR3 loop is CASTVLALSYNEQFF. In nucleotides, the CDR3 is TGTGCCAGCACCGTGCTAGCGCTATCCTACAATGAGCAGTTCTTC.

The chain employs TRBV6-5 and TRBJ2-2; no reliable D call. The CDR3 sequence is 12 residues long. Germline lookup yields CDR1 MNHEY and CDR2 SVGAGI. Trimming cost V 6 bases and J 3 bases, with 5 bases left between them. The CDR3 here is CASSSDTGELFF. Here the CDR3 DNA reads TGTGCCAGCAGCTCAGACACCGGGGAGCTGTTTTTT.

The rearrangement links TRBV28 to TRBJ1-4; D gene uncertain. With 5 bases removed from V and 8 bases from J, the gap between germline ends came to 15 bases. In germline, CDR1 is MDHEN, CDR2 SYDVKM. The length of the CDR3 is 14 residues. As DNA, the CDR3 is TGTGCCAGCAGTACCCCCGGAGGGTACGAAAAACTGTTTTTT. This translates into CASSTPGGYEKLFF.

The rearrangement joins TRBV19 to TRBJ1-2; no clear D. The CDR3 spans 12 residues. Trimming took 4 bases from V and 0 from J, leaving 3 bases between them. Germline CDR1 reads LNHDA; CDR2 reads SQIVND (reference sequence). The CDR3 spells CASSTSNYGYTF. The CDR3 nucleotides are TGTGCCAGTAGTACCTCTAACTATGGCTACACCTTC.

The V call is TRBV14, the J call TRBJ2-1, with 8 bases identical to TRBD1. Unmatched junction bases numbered 9, after V lost 2 bases and J lost 9 bases. Germline CDR1 is SGHDN and CDR2 is FVKESK. This CDR3 has 15 amino acids. The CDR3 sequence: CASSQSGTGPGEQFF. The DNA of the CDR3 is TGTGCCAGCAGCCAATCCGGGACAGGTCCTGGTGAGCAGTTCTTC. The full variable domain, in which reference TRBV14 and TRBJ2-1 provide the parts outside the CDR3, is EAGVTQFPSHSVIEKGQTVTLRCDPISGHDNLYWYRRVMGKEIKFLLHFVKESKQDESGMPNNRFLAERTGGTYSTLKVQPAELEDSGVYFCASSQSGTGPGEQFFGPGTRLTVL.

This clone was detected a few times. The chain recombines TRBV5-6 with TRBJ1-5; D possibly corresponds to TRBD1 (5 bases). This CDR3 is built from 15 residues. V lost 4 bases, J lost 6 bases, and 17 bases lay in between. Germline-derived CDR1 and CDR2 are SGHDT and YYEEEE. CDR3 amino acids: CASSHGIQGFQPQHF. The CDR3 DNA reads as TGTGCCAGCAGCCATGGAATCCAGGGCTTTCAGCCCCAGCATTTT.

This clone showed up just a few times. This chain uses TRBV28 with TRBJ1-2, with D tentatively TRBD1 (6 bases). Trimming took 6 bases from V and 8 from J, leaving 10 bases between them. Germline V gene data show CDR1 as MDHEN and CDR2 as SYDVKM. This CDR3 region has 11 residues. CDR3 sequence reads: CASRGAGGYTF. CDR3 bases: TGTGCCAGCAGGGGGGCAGGGGGCTACACCTTC.

This clone appeared a few times. V is TRBV7-9 and J is TRBJ2-1, with TRBD2 as a possible D gene (6 bases). Trimming took off 5 bases at V and 7 bases at J, with 15 bases between the two ends. CDR1 is SEHNR and CDR2 is FQNEAQ in the germline V gene (reference sequence). This CDR3 is built from 14 residues. CDR3 nucleotide sequence: TGTGCCAGCAGCCTCCGCCCTGGGGGGAATGAGCAGTTCTTC. Protein product: CASSLRPGGNEQFF.

The chain uses TRBV5-1 and TRBJ2-2; 7 bases are a match to TRBD2. The CDR3 is 15 amino acids. V dropped 4 bases and J dropped 4; count of bases not matched to a gene: 7. Germline CDR1 and CDR2: SGHRS and YFSETQ. The CDR3 nucleotides read TGCGCCAGCAGCGGAGGACTAGTTGGCACCGGGGAGCTGTTTTTT. It translates to CASSGGLVGTGELFF. Complete variable domain (other parts from reference TRBV5-1 and TRBJ2-2): KAGVTQTPRYLIKTRGQQVTLSCSPISGHRSVSWYQQTPGQGLQFLFEYFSETQRNKGNFPGRFSGRQFSNSRSEMNVSTLELGDSALYLCASSGGLVGTGELFFGEGSRLTVL.

The J gene is TRBJ2-5, the V gene TRBV24-1; 8 bases agree with TRBD2. The V gene's germline CDR1 is KGHDR and CDR2 SFDVKD. The CDR3 totals 15 residues. V trimming: 1 base; J trimming: 3 bases; junction bases outside the gene matches: 3. The CDR3 spells CATSDFGGGEETQYF. In DNA, the CDR3 is TGTGCCACCAGTGATTTCGGGGGGGGCGAAGAGACCCAGTACTTC.

The rearrangement links TRBV18 to TRBJ1-1; no reliable D call. V was trimmed by 5 bases and J by 1 base, leaving 14 bases between them. The CDR3 is 15 residues long. Per the germline V gene, CDR1 is KGHSH and CDR2 is LQKENI. This CDR3 reads CASSSTGSTNTEAFF. CDR3 in DNA: TGTGCCAGCTCATCTACGGGGAGCACGAACACTGAAGCTTTCTTT. Full variable domain (rest looked up from reference TRBV18 and TRBJ1-1): NAGVMQNPRHLVRRRGQEARLRCSPMKGHSHVYWYRQLPEEGLKFMVYLQKENIIDESGMPKERFSAEFPKEGPSILRIQQVVRGDSAAYFCASSSTGSTNTEAFFGQGTRLTVV.

The chain employs TRBV28 and TRBJ1-4; 7 bases are a match to TRBD1. Germline V CDR1 and CDR2: MDHEN, SYDVKM. This CDR3 comprises 13 residues. J gave up 3 bases and V 7 bases, and 2 bases lay outside the gene matches. CDR3 nucleotide sequence: TGTGCCAGCAAGGACAGGCCTAATGAAAAACTGTTTTTT. It codes for CASKDRPNEKLFF.

This sequence joins TRBV14 and TRBJ2-7; TRBD2 aligns across 10 bases. Trimming removed 4 bases from V and 0 bases from J; junction bases left unmatched: 3. The V gene's germline CDR1 is SGHDN and CDR2 FVKESK. CDR3 size: 15 residues. DNA for the CDR3: TGTGCCAGCAGCCCTGGACTAGCGGACTCCTACGAGCAGTACTTC. Encoded protein: CASSPGLADSYEQYF.

Of note for this clone: Mismatch with germline at one junction end may stem from a read error. This chain links TRBV11-3 with TRBJ2-4, with 7 bases lining up with TRBD2. Germline CDR1 is SGHNT and CDR2 is YENEEA. The CDR3 extends over 13 amino acids. The CDR3 here is CASSSDQPAGVVF. The CDR3, as DNA: TGTGCCAGCAGCTCCGATCAACCCGCGGGAGTCGTCTTC.